These 13 T cell receptor beta chains were sequenced from one sample in a study of blood T cell repertoires in COVID-19. Produced via immunoSEQ multiplex PCR; TCRdb's table is partial and in-frame only. The sample has under 200,000 clones; around 80% are singletons. Source material: peripheral blood. The receptors here all came from a man aged 55-75 years with acute or convalescent COVID-19.

The table lists this clone with a count of one. The CDR3 nucleotides read TGTGCCAGCCCCTCGGGTCGGACAGATACGCAGTATTTT. This encodes CASPSGRTDTQYF. The chain combines TRBV5-8 with TRBJ2-3; D not certain. Germline V gene data show CDR1 as SGHTS and CDR2 as YDEGEE. V gave up 7 bases and J gave up 3 bases, with 12 bases separating them. The CDR3 spans 13 residues.

CDR3 sequence reads: CASSLGLASSREQYF. The CDR3, as DNA: TGTGCCAGCAGCTTGGGACTTGCCTCGTCGCGCGAGCAGTACTTC. This chain uses TRBV5-5 with TRBJ2-7; D gene unclear. Germline V CDR1 and CDR2: SGHKS, YYEKEE (reference sequence). The CDR3 loop spans 15 amino acids. V was shortened by 0 bases and J by 6 bases, with 16 bases between the two germline ends. Supplemented by reference TRBV5-5 and TRBJ2-7, the full variable domain reads DAGVTQSPTHLIKTRGQQVTLRCSPISGHKSVSWYQQVLGQGPQFIFQYYEKEERGRGNFPDRFSARQFPNYSSELNVNALLLGDSALYLCASSLGLASSREQYFGPGTRLTVT.

The chain is built from TRBV25-1 and TRBJ2-7, with TRBD2 identical over 8 bases. J gave up 3 bases and V 4 bases, and 5 bases lay outside the gene matches. This CDR3 is 14 amino acids long. Germline V gene lookup returns CDR1 MGHDK and CDR2 SYGVNS. The CDR3 DNA reads as TGTGCCAGCAGTGTCGGGGGGGGCCGCTACGAGCAGTACTTC. As protein: CASSVGGGRYEQYF.

DNA for the CDR3: TGTGCCAGCAACCCCAGAGGCGGTGAAGCTTTCTTT. Amino acids: CASNPRGGEAFF. This chain links TRBV11-2 with TRBJ1-1; D gene ambiguous. This CDR3 comprises 12 residues. V lost 7 bases, J lost 7 bases, and 13 bases lay in between. Germline CDR1 SGHAT, CDR2 FQNNGV.

For this clone: Within the sample, other DNA sequences also encode this same CDR3. J is TRBJ2-1 and V is TRBV27, with unresolved D. V was cut by 5 bases and J by 7 bases, with 6 bases left in between. This CDR3 is built from 11 residues. Germline values: CDR1 MNHEY, CDR2 SMNVEV (reference sequence). CDR3 nucleotide sequence: TGTGCCAGCAGTGTCCTAAATGAGCAGTTCTTC. Its protein product is CASSVLNEQFF.

This clone has just one count. J is TRBJ2-3 and V is TRBV10-3, with TRBD2 matching over 11 bases. Germline V gene lookup returns CDR1 ENHRY and CDR2 SYGVKD. J was trimmed by 6 bases and V by 9 bases; bases with no gene match: 2. The CDR3 loop spans 12 amino acids. The CDR3, as DNA: TGTGCCATTTCTAGCGGGGGGGATACGCAGTATTTT. Translating it yields CAISSGGDTQYF.

The chain couples TRBV2 to TRBJ2-1; a possible D gene is TRBD2 (6 bases). Germline V gene lookup returns CDR1 SNHLY and CDR2 FYNNEI. V lost 5 bases, J lost 7 bases, and 9 bases lay in between. The CDR3 length is 12 residues. The CDR3 nucleotides are TGTGCCAGCAGTATGGGAGGTAATGAGCAGTTCTTC. This gives the protein CASSMGGNEQFF.

A few counts support this clone. V gene TRBV19 combines with J gene TRBJ1-5; no clear D gene. The CDR3 covers 15 residues. Germline CDR1 LNHDA, CDR2 SQIVND (reference sequence). V lost 3 bases to trimming and J lost 0 bases, with 9 bases between them. Here the CDR3 DNA reads TGTGCCAGTAGTATCGCAGAAAATAGCAATCAGCCCCAGCATTTT. As protein: CASSIAENSNQPQHF. The entire variable domain, with the rest obtained from reference TRBV19 and TRBJ1-5, is as follows: DGGITQSPKYLFRKEGQNVTLSCEQNLNHDAMYWYRQDPGQGLRLIYYSQIVNDFQKGDIAEGYSVSREKKESFPLTVTSAQKNPTAFYLCASSIAENSNQPQHFGDGTRLSIL.

The chain uses TRBV6-5 and TRBJ1-2; a weak D match, TRBD1 (6 bases). V lost 0 bases to trimming and J lost 3 bases, with 8 bases between them. The CDR3 is 14 amino acids. Germline CDR1 and CDR2: MNHEY and SVGAGI. As DNA, the CDR3 is TGTGCCAGCAGTTACTCCCACAGGGACTATGGCTACACCTTC. Encoded protein: CASSYSHRDYGYTF.

The rearrangement links TRBV19 to TRBJ1-5, with 12 bases that match TRBD1. CDR1 LNHDA and CDR2 SQIVND come from the germline V gene (reference sequence). The V and J ends lost 5 bases and 6 bases, in that order; junction bases with no gene match: 26. The CDR3 sequence is 22 residues long. In nucleotides, the CDR3 is TGTGCCAGTAGTTTTTTGTCGTATCCTGGGACAGGGGGCGTCACCGGGGGTCAGCCCCAGCATTTT. It translates to CASSFLSYPGTGGVTGGQPQHF.

This clone was detected only a few times. This sequence joins TRBV7-7 and TRBJ2-3; TRBD2 matches at 11 bases. This CDR3 comprises 14 residues. Losses at the gene ends were 5 bases for V and 6 bases for J; bases not matched to a gene: 4. Germline V lookup: CDR1 SSHAT, CDR2 FNYEAQ (reference sequence). The CDR3 protein is CASSLSGRGDTQYF. Written as DNA, the CDR3 is TGTGCCAGCAGCCTTAGCGGGAGGGGGGATACGCAGTATTTT. Full variable domain (outside the CDR3, taken from reference TRBV7-7 and TRBJ2-3): GAGVSQSPRYKVTKRGQDVTLRCDPISSHATLYWYQQALGQGPEFLTYFNYEAQPDKSGLPSDRFSAERPEGSISTLTIQRTEQRDSAMYRCASSLSGRGDTQYFGPGTRLTVL.

The CDR3 DNA sequence: TGTGCCAGCAGCGTAGGACCGGGACAGGCGACCTACGAGCAGTACTTC. Protein product: CASSVGPGQATYEQYF. This sequence joins TRBV9 and TRBJ2-7, with TRBD1 matching over 8 bases. Trimming took 0 bases from V and 2 from J; bases not matched to a gene: 7. The CDR3 covers 16 residues. From germline, CDR1 is SGDLS and CDR2 YYNGEE. Full variable domain (remainder filled in from reference TRBV9 and TRBJ2-7): DSGVTQTPKHLITATGQRVTLRCSPRSGDLSVYWYQQSLDQGLQFLIQYYNGEERAKGNILERFSAQQFPDLHSELNLSSLELGDSALYFCASSVGPGQATYEQYFGPGTRLTVT.

The rearrangement joins TRBV27 to TRBJ2-4; TRBD1 is a possible D gene (6 bases). This CDR3 contains 14 residues. In germline, CDR1 is MNHEY, CDR2 SMNVEV (reference sequence). The ends were cut back, 4 bases at V and 1 base at J, with 8 bases in the middle. Here the CDR3 reads CASSYQGAKNIQYF. CDR3 nucleotide sequence: TGTGCCAGCAGTTACCAGGGGGCCAAAAACATTCAGTACTTC.